A single T cell receptor (beta chain) is shown here with its context. This clone's antigen is unknown. Base quality data are lacking; no much larger clone is found one base away. Including the terminal cysteine and phenylalanine, the CDR3 comprises 15 residues. Only the CDR3 region is kept as DNA, spanning 45 bases read in frame from base 1. From the germline V gene, CDR1 is SGDLS and CDR2 is YYNGEE. Relative to germline, V is 4 bases shorter and J is 0 bases shorter, with 11 bases between their ends. Participants in the prospective study were aged roughly 18 to 95 years, lived in 20 to 25 United States geographic areas, and enrolled through a virtual design. Cohort assignment in the prospective study relied on participant-reported clinical history from a screening survey and a study questionnaire. For ImmuneRACE Cohort 3, a participant was defined as recovered based on two consecutive negative NP/OP PCR tests, clearance by a healthcare professional, or resolution of symptoms. In the prospective study, mobile phlebotomists collected whole blood, serum and a nasopharyngeal or oropharyngeal swab from each participant. Participants in the prospective study had the option to provide additional blood draws and questionnaires over an approximately 2-month period. Before DNA extraction, prospective study blood samples were shipped either frozen or at room temperature.

This entry belongs to a study of blood T cell repertoires in COVID-19 (dated by TCRdb to the early 2020s). Some background on the complete study: Samples covering the acute and convalescent phases of COVID-19 were provided by collaborators in the United States, Italy and Spain. Deeply sampled blood TCRbeta repertoires from subjects exposed to, actively infected with, or recovered from COVID-19 were included in the dataset. The repertoires were released in a freely available public database meant as a resource for research on the immune response to SARS-CoV-2. HLA class I and class II types, where available, came from metadata supplied by the sample provider rather than from assay-based typing. The samples were drawn from two sources: the first 160 participants of the ongoing ImmuneRACE study, and 1,200 or so subjects contributed by 6 global collaborators. The sample metadata nearly always contained a de-identified subject ID, COVID-19 status, age in years and sex. The material from the prospective study consisted of cDNA or gDNA derived from T cells, B-cell-depleted T cells, or PBMCs. Points the paper makes about the study in general: Clinical and demographic metadata were provided uncurated, with the amount varying by source and participant.

TCRbeta CDR3 regions were amplified from genomic DNA using the immunoSEQ Assay, a bias-controlled multiplex PCR. In the authors' own workflow: Within the assay, amplification of reference gene primers was used to estimate how many nucleated cells each sample contained. To quantify the absolute abundance of each unique TCRbeta CDR3 rearrangement, sequence reads were collapsed and filtered. Productive Simpson clonality was computed per sample as the square root of Simpson's diversity index over productive rearrangements. Here the immuneACCESS table is served through TCRdb, limited to in-frame sequences with V and J called. Missing clones are a known gap in these copies; in checked studies unresolved V genes cover under half, and the rest lacks a known reason. The DNA gave D and trimming, while V, J and clone size come from that table. This sample comprises 310,000 or so clones, around 85% of them detected only once. The ten most abundant clones make up approximately 5.7% of the sample.

The chain is assembled from TRBV9 and TRBJ2-1, and TRBD1 may be the D gene, going by 5 matching bases. This sequence was found in a woman aged 40 to 50 who had recovered from COVID-19. The sequenced sample was PBMCs or T cells enriched from blood (not recorded which). The DNA reads TGTGCCAGCAGCCAAACGCAGGGCTCCTACAATGAGCAGTTCTTC. The encoded protein is CASSQTQGSYNEQFF. Reference TRBV9 and TRBJ2-1 proteins supply the regions before and after the CDR3; the full variable domain is: DSGVTQTPKHLITATGQRVTLRCSPRSGDLSVYWYQQSLDQGLQFLIQYYNGEERAKGNILERFSAQQFPDLHSELNLSSLELGDSALYFCASSQTQGSYNEQFFGPGTRLTVL.